This TCR beta chain was profiled in a study of CD8 T cells in ankylosing spondylitis. This clonotype was found many times. TCRdb processed the 5' RACE reads anew with MiXCR; each CDR3 protein has one entry. The sample includes under 150,000 distinct CDR3 sequences, about 13% of them seen just once. The germline gives CDR1 MNHEY, CDR2 SVGAGI. V lost 2 bases to trimming and J lost 3 bases, with 4 bases between them. The CDR3 totals 12 residues. Source material: blood, either unsorted or a sorted T cell fraction (not recorded which). The receptor was isolated from a female donor with ankylosing spondylitis or in good health (not recorded which). This chain connects TRBV6-5 to TRBJ2-5; D is unclear. The CDR3 region is CASSYLKETQYF. The CDR3 DNA reads as TGTGCCAGCAGTTACCTTAAAGAGACCCAGTACTTC.